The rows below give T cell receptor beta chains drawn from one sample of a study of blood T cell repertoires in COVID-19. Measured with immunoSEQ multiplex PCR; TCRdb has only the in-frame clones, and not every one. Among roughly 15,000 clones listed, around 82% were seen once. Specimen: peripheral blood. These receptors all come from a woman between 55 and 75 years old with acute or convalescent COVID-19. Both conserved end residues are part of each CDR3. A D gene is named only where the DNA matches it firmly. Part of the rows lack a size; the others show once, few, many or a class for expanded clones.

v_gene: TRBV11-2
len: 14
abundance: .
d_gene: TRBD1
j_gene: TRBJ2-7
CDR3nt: TGTGCCAGCACCGAGACAGGGGCCCTCTACGAGCAGTACTTC
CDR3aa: CASTETGALYEQYF

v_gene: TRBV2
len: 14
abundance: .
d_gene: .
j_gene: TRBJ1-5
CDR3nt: TGTGCCAGCACGTCTCAGGGTGGGTATCAGCCCCAGCATTTT
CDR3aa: CASTSQGGYQPQHF

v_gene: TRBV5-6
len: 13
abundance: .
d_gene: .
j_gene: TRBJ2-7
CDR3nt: TGTGCCAGCAGCGGGGGCCTAAGGTTTGGGCAGTACTTC
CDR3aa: CASSGGLRFGQYF

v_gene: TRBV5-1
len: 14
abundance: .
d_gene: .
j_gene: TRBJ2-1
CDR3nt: TGCGCCAGCAGCTTGGTACTAGCCAGCTATGAGCAGTTCTTC
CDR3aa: CASSLVLASYEQFF

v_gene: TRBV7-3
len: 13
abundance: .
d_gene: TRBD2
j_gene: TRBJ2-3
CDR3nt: TGTGCCAGCAGCCCCTTAGCGGGGGGGCCTCCGTATTTT
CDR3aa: CASSPLAGGPPYF

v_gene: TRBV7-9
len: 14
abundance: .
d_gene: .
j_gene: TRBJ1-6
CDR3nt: TGTGCCAGCAGCATATCGGGACTCTATTCACCCCTCCACTTT
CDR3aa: CASSISGLYSPLHF

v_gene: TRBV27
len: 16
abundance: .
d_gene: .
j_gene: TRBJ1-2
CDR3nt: TGTGCCAGCAGTTTCGGGGTTCACGGAACTAACTATGGCTACACCTTC
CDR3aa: CASSFGVHGTNYGYTF

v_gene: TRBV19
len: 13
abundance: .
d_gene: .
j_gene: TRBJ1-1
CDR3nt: TGTGCCAGTAGTCCCCAGGGGAGTACTGAAGCTTTCTTT
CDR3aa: CASSPQGSTEAFF

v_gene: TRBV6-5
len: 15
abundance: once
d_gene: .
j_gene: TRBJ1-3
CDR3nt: TGTGCCAGCAGTTACTCGGAGGGCTCTGGAAACACCATATATTTT
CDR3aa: CASSYSEGSGNTIYF

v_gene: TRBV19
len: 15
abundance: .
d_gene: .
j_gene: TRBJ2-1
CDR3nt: TGTGCCAGTAGTATAGACCCGGGTGCGCACAATGAGCAGTTCTTC
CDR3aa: CASSIDPGAHNEQFF

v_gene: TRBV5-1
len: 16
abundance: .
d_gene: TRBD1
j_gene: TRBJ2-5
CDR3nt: TGCGCCAGCAGCCCCTGGACAGGCGGCGCCCAAGAGACCCAGTACTTC
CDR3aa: CASSPWTGGAQETQYF

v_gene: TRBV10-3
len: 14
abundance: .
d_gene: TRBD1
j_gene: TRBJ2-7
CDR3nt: TGTGCCATCAAGCGGACAGGGGGCGAGTACGAGCAGTACTTC
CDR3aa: CAIKRTGGEYEQYF

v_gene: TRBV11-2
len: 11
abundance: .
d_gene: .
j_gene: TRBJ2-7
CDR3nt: TGTGCCAGCAGCGCCGGTCCCGAGCAGTACTTC
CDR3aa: CASSAGPEQYF

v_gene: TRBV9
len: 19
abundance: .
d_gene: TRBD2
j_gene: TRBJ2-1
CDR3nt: TGTGCCAGCAGCGTAGCTTACGGACTAGCGGGGGGAAACTACAATGAGCAGTTCTTC
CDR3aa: CASSVAYGLAGGNYNEQFF

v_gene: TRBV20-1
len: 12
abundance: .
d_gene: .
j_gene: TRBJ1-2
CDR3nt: TGCAGTGCTAGTCCCGGGATTGATGGCTACACCTTC
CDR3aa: CSASPGIDGYTF

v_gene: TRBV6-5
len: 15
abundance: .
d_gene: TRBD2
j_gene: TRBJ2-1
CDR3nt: TGTGCCAGCAAGTGGGCTAGCGGGAGGGTGGATGAGCAGTTCTTC
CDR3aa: CASKWASGRVDEQFF

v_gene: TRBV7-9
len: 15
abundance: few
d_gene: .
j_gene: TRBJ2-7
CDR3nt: TGTGCCAGCAGCTCCGGAGCGGAAATCACCTACGAGCAGTACTTC
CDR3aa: CASSSGAEITYEQYF

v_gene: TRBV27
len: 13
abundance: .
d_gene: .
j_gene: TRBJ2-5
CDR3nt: TGTGCCAGCAGTTTCACTTTCACCGAGACCCAGTACTTC
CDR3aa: CASSFTFTETQYF

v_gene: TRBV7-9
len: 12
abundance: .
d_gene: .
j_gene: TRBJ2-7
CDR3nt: TGTGCCAGCAGCTTATCTCAGAACGAGCAGTACTTC
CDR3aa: CASSLSQNEQYF

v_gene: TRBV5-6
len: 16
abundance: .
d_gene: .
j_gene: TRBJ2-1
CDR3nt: TGTGCCAGCAGCTCGAGAGCGGAGGGCTCCTACAATGAGCAGTTCTTC
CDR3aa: CASSSRAEGSYNEQFF

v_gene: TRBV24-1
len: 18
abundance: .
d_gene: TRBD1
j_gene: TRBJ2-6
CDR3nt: TGTGCCACCAGTGAGACAGGGGGACTAAGCTCTGGGGCCAACGTCCTGACTTTC
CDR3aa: CATSETGGLSSGANVLTF

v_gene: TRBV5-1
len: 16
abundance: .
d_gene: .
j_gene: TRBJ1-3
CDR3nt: TGCGCCAGCAGCTCCCTAGACCTCGGCTCTGGAAACACCATATATTTT
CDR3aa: CASSSLDLGSGNTIYF

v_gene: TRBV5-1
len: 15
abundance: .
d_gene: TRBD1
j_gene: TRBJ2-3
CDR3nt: TGCGCCAGCAGCTATGGACAGGGTCATACAGATACGCAGTATTTT
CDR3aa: CASSYGQGHTDTQYF

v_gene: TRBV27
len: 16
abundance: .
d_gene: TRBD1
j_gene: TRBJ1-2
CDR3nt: TGTGCCAGCAGTCTTTCGGGGGGACAGGGTGCCGCCGGCTACACCTTC
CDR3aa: CASSLSGGQGAAGYTF

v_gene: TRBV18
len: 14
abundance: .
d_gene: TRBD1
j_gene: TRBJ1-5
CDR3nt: TGTGCCAGCTCGCCTACAGGGGTAGATCAGCCCCAGCATTTT
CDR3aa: CASSPTGVDQPQHF